Listed below are T cell receptor beta chains from one sample, sequenced in a study of blood T cells in healthy people across ages. TCRdb passed the 5' RACE reads through MiXCR, listing each CDR3 protein once. This table has roughly 1.6 million distinct CDR3 sequences, about 31% appearing once. The sequenced sample was blood. The receptor set was obtained from a woman younger than 45 in good health. Each CDR3 is given with its conserved first and last residue. Each record gives: D gene, J gene, V gene, clone size, CDR3 DNA, CDR3 protein. The D gene is left open where the match is weak. Rows give clone size only sometimes, using once, few, many, or a class for an expanded clone.

>NA|TRBJ2-3|TRBV7-2|NA
TGTGCCAGCAGCTCGGAACCGTGGGGAAGCACAGATACGCAGTATTTT
CASSSEPWGSTDTQYF
>NA|TRBJ2-4|TRBV5-1|NA
TGCGCCAGCAGCTGGGCTCTGGACAAAAACATTCAGTACTTC
CASSWALDKNIQYF
>NA|TRBJ2-5|TRBV13|NA
TGTGCCTGCAGCTTTCGGCTACAAGAGACCCAGTACTTC
CACSFRLQETQYF
>NA|TRBJ1-2|TRBV20-1|NA
TGCAGTGCTAGAGCCGTCCCGGGGGGCTATGGCTACACCTTC
CSARAVPGGYGYTF
>TRBD2|TRBJ2-7|TRBV7-2|few
TGCGCCAGCAGCCGGACTAGCGGGGGGCTCTACGAGCAGTACTTC
CASSRTSGGLYEQYF
>TRBD1|TRBJ2-7|TRBV5-1|NA
TGCGCCAGCAGCTTGGCCCTGGGGACAGGGTTTTACGAGCAGTACTTC
CASSLALGTGFYEQYF
>TRBD2|TRBJ2-1|TRBV27|few
TGTGCCAGCAGTTTAGGGGGTCTGGCGGGAGGGGTTTACAATGAGCAGTTCTTC
CASSLGGLAGGVYNEQFF
>NA|TRBJ1-2|TRBV20-1|once
TGCAGTGCTAGAGATACCGGGGGTTGCTACACCTTC
CSARDTGGCYTF
>TRBD1|TRBJ1-1|TRBV7-2|NA
TGTGCCAGCAGCTCCCGCCGAAGGACAGGGGATAACACTGAAGCTTTCTTT
CASSSRRRTGDNTEAFF
>TRBD2|TRBJ2-1|TRBV20-1|NA
TGCAGTGCCCCCGGACTAGCGGGAGGGCACGGAGAGCAGTTCTTC
CSAPGLAGGHGEQFF
>TRBD1|TRBJ2-1|TRBV10-3|many
TGTGCCATCAGTGAAAAACAGGGGGCCTGGAATGAGCAGTTCTTC
CAISEKQGAWNEQFF
>TRBD1|TRBJ1-2|TRBV5-1|many
TGCGCCAGCAAGGCAGGGGGCGAATATGGCTACACCTTC
CASKAGGEYGYTF
>NA|TRBJ2-3|TRBV20-1|NA
TGCAGTGCTAGAGATCGCTACAGCACAGATACGCAGTATTTT
CSARDRYSTDTQYF
>TRBD1|TRBJ2-1|TRBV7-9|few
TGTGCCAGCAGCTTGGAGGGGACAGGGTCTTTCAATGAGCAGTTCTTC
CASSLEGTGSFNEQFF
>NA|TRBJ1-4|TRBV4-1|many
TGCGCCAGCACATCGGGTGCAACTAATGAAAAACTGTTTTTT
CASTSGATNEKLFF
>NA|TRBJ1-1|TRBV29-1|many
TGCAGCGTCCAGGGCAGGAACACTGAAGCTTTCTTT
CSVQGRNTEAFF
>TRBD1|TRBJ1-1|TRBV12-5|NA
TGTGCTAGTGCTTTGGGTTCGGGACAGTTCACTGAAGCTTTCTTT
CASALGSGQFTEAFF
>TRBD2|TRBJ2-7|TRBV18|few
TGTGCCAGCTCACCGACCGGGCGGGAGTACGAGCAGTACTTC
CASSPTGREYEQYF
>NA|TRBJ2-6|TRBV5-6|NA
TGTGCCAGCAGCTTGGATGGTAACGCTGGGGCCAACGTCCTGACTTTC
CASSLDGNAGANVLTF
>NA|TRBJ2-1|TRBV30|many
TGTGCCTGGAGTCCGACGGGGAAAAATGAGCAGTTCTTC
CAWSPTGKNEQFF
>NA|TRBJ2-1|TRBV9|NA
TGTGCCAGCAGCCAGGGGGGGGGTACAAATGAGCAGTTCTTC
CASSQGGGTNEQFF
>NA|TRBJ2-1|TRBV7-2|NA
TGTGCCAGCAACCCGGGAGTTCGCTACAATGAGCAGTTCTTC
CASNPGVRYNEQFF
>TRBD2|TRBJ2-7|TRBV7-9|few
TGTGCCAGCAGCTTAGGGGGCGCTAGCGGCTCCTACGAGCAGTACTTC
CASSLGGASGSYEQYF
>NA|TRBJ2-1|TRBV10-3|NA
TGTGCCATCAGTGGGGGAGGTTACAATGAGCAGTTCTTC
CAISGGGYNEQFF
>TRBD2|TRBJ2-7|TRBV11-2|NA
TGTGCCAGCAGCTTAATGACTAGCGGAGACTACGAGCAGTACTTC
CASSLMTSGDYEQYF
>TRBD1|TRBJ2-7|TRBV7-9|few
TGTGCCAGCAGCGGTACCTCAGAGGGGGCAGTGAACGAGCAGTACTTC
CASSGTSEGAVNEQYF
>NA|TRBJ2-7|TRBV20-1|NA
TGCAGTGCTAGAGAAAGGCGCTCCTACGAGCAGTACTTC
CSARERRSYEQYF
>NA|TRBJ2-3|TRBV15|NA
TGTGCCACCAGCAGACAGTTACAGGGTGGCACAGATACGCAGTATTTT
CATSRQLQGGTDTQYF
>NA|TRBJ1-2|TRBV27|NA
TGTGCCAGCAGTTTAACTTGGGACGGGGCCTTTTATCCGAACTATGGCTACACCTTC
CASSLTWDGAFYPNYGYTF
>NA|TRBJ2-5|TRBV10-1|NA
TGCGCCAGCAGTGAGTCCGGGGTTGGGACCCAGTACTTC
CASSESGVGTQYF
>NA|TRBJ2-3|TRBV9|few
TGTGCCAGCAGCCCCGTCGGGCAGGGAGGCACAGATACGCAGTATTTT
CASSPVGQGGTDTQYF
>NA|TRBJ2-5|TRBV3-1|NA
TGTGCCAGCAGCCAGCGACAGGTCTACAATGAGCAGTACTTC
CASSQRQVYNEQYF
>NA|TRBJ1-2|TRBV28|NA
TGTGCCAGCAGTTCCTCCCCGGGCTATGGCTACACCTTC
CASSSSPGYGYTF
>NA|TRBJ2-5|TRBV25-1|many
TGTGCCAGCAGAAGTGGGGAAGAGACCCAGTACTTC
CASRSGEETQYF
>TRBD2|TRBJ2-7|TRBV11-2|NA
TGTGCCAGCAGTGGGCCAGCGGGAGTGATGGCCTACGAGCAGTACTTC
CASSGPAGVMAYEQYF
>TRBD1|TRBJ1-2|TRBV3-1|few
TGTGCCAGCAGCACCGGGACAGGGGGAGGCTATGGCTACACCTTC
CASSTGTGGGYGYTF
>NA|TRBJ2-1|TRBV2|few
TGTGCCAGCAGTGAAGTGTACCCTTACAATGAGCAGTTCTTC
CASSEVYPYNEQFF
>TRBD1|TRBJ1-6|TRBV3-1|NA
TGTGCCAGCAGCCAAGCTGGACAGGGGACTAATTCACCCCTCCACTTT
CASSQAGQGTNSPLHF
>NA|TRBJ1-1|TRBV12-3/TRBV12-4|once
TGTACCAGCAGTTTAGGGCAGAACACTGAAGCTTTCTTT
CTSSLGQNTEAFF
>NA|TRBJ1-2|TRBV4-2|few
TGTGCCAGCAGCCAAGATAGCACCGGGGGTGGCTACACCTTC
CASSQDSTGGGYTF
>NA|TRBJ1-5|TRBV28|NA
TGTGCCGCAGGGGCGTATAGCAATCAGCCCCAGCATTTT
CAAGAYSNQPQHF
>TRBD1|TRBJ2-2|TRBV25-1|NA
TGTGCCAGCAGTGAATGGGCGGAGACAGGGCGGACCGGGGAGCGGTTTTTT
CASSEWAETGRTGERFF
>NA|TRBJ1-2|TRBV6-2/TRBV6-3|NA
TGTGCCAGCAGAGAGGGGCCTAACTATGGCTACACCTTC
CASREGPNYGYTF
>TRBD2|TRBJ2-7|TRBV12-3/TRBV12-4|few
TGTGCCAGCGACAAAGGCGGGGGCTACGAGCAGTACTTC
CASDKGGGYEQYF
>TRBD2|TRBJ2-1|TRBV20-1|NA
TGCAGTGCTGAGGCCCGGACTAGCGGGAGACAGAACAATGAGCAGTTCTTC
CSAEARTSGRQNNEQFF
>TRBD1|TRBJ1-1|TRBV12-3/TRBV12-4|few
TGTGCCAGCAGTCCAGACAGGGAGGAATTGGCTTTCTTT
CASSPDREELAFF
>NA|TRBJ2-1|TRBV5-6|few
TGTGCCAGCAGCTCGGCACCGAACAATGAGCAGTTCTTC
CASSSAPNNEQFF